These 9 T cell receptor beta chains came from one sample sequenced in a study of control samples from healthy donors and cancer patients. Generated by immunoSEQ multiplex PCR, the TCRdb table keeps only in-frame clones and is missing some. Of fewer than 200,000 clones in the sample, over 85% are singletons; the top ten hold around 12%. Sequencing was performed on blood. Receptors were obtained from a man aged 25 to 40 in good health.

The genes are TRBV5-1 and TRBJ1-1, with D unclear. This CDR3 has 16 residues. Trimming stripped 4 bases from V and 0 bases from J, with 16 bases between. Germline CDR1 is SGHRS and CDR2 is YFSETQ. The CDR3 is CASSPLADGMNTEAFF. CDR3 bases: TGCGCCAGCAGCCCACTAGCGGACGGAATGAACACTGAAGCTTTCTTT.

V and J are TRBV4-1 and TRBJ2-1, with 8 bases fitting TRBD1. The CDR3 loop spans 17 amino acids. V lost 4 bases and J lost 5; bases outside the gene matches: 13. Looked up from germline, CDR1 is MGHRA and CDR2 is YSYEKL. Here the CDR3 reads CASSPGQGAWDNNEQFF. The CDR3 DNA sequence: TGCGCCAGCAGCCCCGGACAGGGCGCGTGGGATAACAATGAGCAGTTCTTC.

The chain links TRBV19 to TRBJ1-5; perhaps TRBD1 as D (6 bases). Between the trimmed V and J ends, which lost 4 bases and 7 bases, there was a span of 14 bases. CDR1 LNHDA and CDR2 SQIVND come from the germline V gene (reference sequence). The CDR3 is made up of 14 amino acids. This CDR3 reads CASSSSGDGQPQHF. CDR3 DNA: TGTGCCAGTAGTAGTTCAGGGGATGGCCAGCCCCAGCATTTT.

The CDR3, as DNA: TGTGCCAGCAGCCAAGGAGCGGGTAGCTCCTACGAGCAGTACTTC. This translates into CASSQGAGSSYEQYF. The rearrangement joins TRBV3-1 (or the pseudogene TRBV3-2) to TRBJ2-7; TRBD2 might be the D (6 bases). The CDR3 has 15 amino acids. Trimming took off 1 base at V and 0 bases at J, with 10 bases between the two ends. Germline V gives CDR1 LGHDT, CDR2 YNNKEL (reference sequence).

The chain links TRBV30 to TRBJ1-2; no clear D gene. Trimming cost V 4 bases and J 5 bases, with 11 bases left between them. CDR1 is GTSNPN and CDR2 is SVGIG in the germline V gene (reference sequence). This CDR3 region has 12 residues. In nucleotides, the CDR3 is TGTGCCTGGACCCCTAACAGTTATGGCTACACCTTC. Its protein is CAWTPNSYGYTF.

This sequence joins TRBV28 and TRBJ2-3; TRBD1 is a possible D gene (5 bases). The germline V gene has CDR1 MDHEN and CDR2 SYDVKM. V lost 3 bases, J lost 1 base, and 11 bases lay in between. The CDR3 contains 15 residues. This CDR3 reads CASSFLGPRTDTQYF. DNA of the CDR3: TGTGCCAGCAGTTTTTTGGGGCCCCGCACAGATACGCAGTATTTT. Based on the CDR3 plus reference TRBV28 and TRBJ2-3, the full variable domain is DVKVTQSSRYLVKRTGEKVFLECVQDMDHENMFWYRQDPGLGLRLIYFSYDVKMKEKGDIPEGYSVSREKKERFSLILESASTNQTSMYLCASSFLGPRTDTQYFGPGTRLTVL.

V gene TRBV19 combines with J gene TRBJ2-3, with D possibly being TRBD1 (5 bases). There are 15 residues in the CDR3. V lost 7 bases to trimming and J lost 6 bases, with 20 bases between them. Looked up from germline, CDR1 is LNHDA and CDR2 is SQIVND (reference sequence). CDR3 DNA sequence: TGTGCCAGTACCCTGGGCGGCCAGGGCCGGGATACGCAGTATTTT. As protein: CASTLGGQGRDTQYF.

The V gene is TRBV7-2, the J gene TRBJ2-3; no definite D call. The V gene lost 1 base and the J gene lost 0 bases, with 8 bases spanning the gap. There are 15 residues in the CDR3. Germline CDR1 SGHTA, CDR2 FQGNSA. The CDR3 nucleotides are TGTGCCAGCAGCTTAGTACAGCTTAGCACAGATACGCAGTATTTT. It encodes CASSLVQLSTDTQYF.

The V call is TRBV5-1, the J call TRBJ2-3, with TRBD2 matching over 7 bases. This CDR3 is built from 13 residues. V gave up 0 bases and J gave up 9 bases; unmatched junction bases: 4. Germline lookup yields CDR1 SGHRS and CDR2 YFSETQ. CDR3 DNA sequence: TGCGCCAGCAGCTTGGGCGGGGGTCTCACGCAGTATTTT. Protein product: CASSLGGGLTQYF.